These 8 T cell receptor beta chains came from one sample sequenced in a study of radiotherapy plus CTLA-4 blockade in lung cancer. Here immunoSEQ multiplex PCR was the method, and the copy in TCRdb shows in-frame clones only, minus some. The table lists 95,000 to 150,000 clones, 70% to 90% of them singletons. Source: peripheral blood, taken from a patient treated with radiotherapy plus ipilimumab. Every receptor here comes from a human donor with non-small cell lung cancer that progressed on radiotherapy plus ipilimumab.

The CDR3 loop is CASSLAPGLADEQYF. CDR3 nucleotides: TGCGCCAGCAGCTTGGCCCCGGGACTAGCTGACGAGCAGTACTTC. This chain uses TRBV5-1 with TRBJ2-7; TRBD2 agrees at 9 bases. The junction had 6 bases not matched to a gene; V was cut back by 0 bases and J by 5 bases. The CDR3 spans 15 residues. The V gene's germline CDR1 is SGHRS and CDR2 YFSETQ.

This clone has only one observation. The chain joins TRBV28 to TRBJ1-2; a weak D match, TRBD1 (6 bases). CDR3 size: 14 residues. Germline V gene lookup returns CDR1 MDHEN and CDR2 SYDVKM. Trimming took 6 bases from V and 2 from J, leaving 13 bases between them. In DNA, the CDR3 is TGTGCCAGCAGGAATGGGGGGCCAAACTATGGCTACACCTTC. It specifies CASRNGGPNYGYTF.

The CDR3 protein is CASSIELGPGELFF. In DNA form, the CDR3 reads TGTGCCAGTAGTATAGAATTAGGGCCCGGGGAGCTGTTTTTT. V and J are TRBV19 and TRBJ2-2; D is unresolved. V was pared by 0 bases and J by 6 bases, with 8 bases between. The length of the CDR3 is 14 residues. Germline CDR1 is LNHDA and CDR2 is SQIVND (reference sequence). Based on the CDR3 plus reference TRBV19 and TRBJ2-2, the full variable domain is DGGITQSPKYLFRKEGQNVTLSCEQNLNHDAMYWYRQDPGQGLRLIYYSQIVNDFQKGDIAEGYSVSREKKESFPLTVTSAQKNPTAFYLCASSIELGPGELFFGEGSRLTVL.

This chain uses TRBV5-1 with TRBJ1-5, with D unresolved. CDR1 SGHRS and CDR2 YFSETQ come from the germline V gene. This CDR3 is built from 14 residues. Trimming took off 0 bases at V and 6 bases at J, with 10 bases between the two ends. CDR3 sequence: CASSLDSPGQPQHF. DNA of the CDR3: TGCGCCAGCAGCTTGGACAGTCCGGGTCAGCCCCAGCATTTT.

The chain has TRBV30 and TRBJ2-1; D not certain. Germline CDR1 and CDR2: GTSNPN and SVGIG (reference sequence). CDR3 length equals 15 residues. V was cut by 2 bases and J by 4 bases, with 15 bases left in between. Here the CDR3 reads CAWSTAQVIYNEQFF. The CDR3 DNA sequence: TGTGCCTGGAGTACCGCCCAGGTTATATACAATGAGCAGTTCTTC.

The rearrangement links TRBV9 to TRBJ2-2; 9 bases agree with TRBD1. The CDR3 extends over 17 amino acids. The germline V gene encodes CDR1 SGDLS and CDR2 YYNGEE. J lost 1 base, V lost 4 bases, and 8 bases had no gene match. The CDR3 loop reads CASSPRQGVLNTGELFF. In nucleotides, the CDR3 is TGTGCCAGCAGCCCAAGACAGGGGGTGTTGAACACCGGGGAGCTGTTTTTT. Full variable domain (remainder filled in from reference TRBV9 and TRBJ2-2): DSGVTQTPKHLITATGQRVTLRCSPRSGDLSVYWYQQSLDQGLQFLIQYYNGEERAKGNILERFSAQQFPDLHSELNLSSLELGDSALYFCASSPRQGVLNTGELFFGEGSRLTVL.

This chain connects TRBV2 to TRBJ2-3; 8 nucleotides align to TRBD2. The junction had 13 bases not matched to a gene; V was cut back by 7 bases and J by 4 bases. Looked up from germline, CDR1 is SNHLY and CDR2 is FYNNEI. This CDR3 spans 16 amino acids. CDR3 bases: TGTGCCAGCACCGCGCGGGGTAGCGGGATTCCAGATACGCAGTATTTT. Translation: CASTARGSGIPDTQYF.

The CDR3 spells CASTPPGSDRGYGYTF. The DNA for the CDR3 is TGTGCCAGTACCCCACCGGGGTCGGACAGGGGTTATGGCTACACCTTC. This chain joins TRBV19 and TRBJ1-2; 9 bases fit TRBD1. The J segment lost 5 bases and the V segment lost 7 bases, leaving 14 bases of the junction unmatched. The CDR3 spans 16 residues. Germline loops: CDR1 LNHDA, CDR2 SQIVND (reference sequence).